This entry concerns a single T cell receptor beta chain. Its antigen is not known. This CDR3 has 16 residues. Germline values: CDR1 MNHNS, CDR2 SASEGT. The germline V and J ends were trimmed by 2 bases and 5 bases, with 18 bases remaining between them. The PCR employed 60 Vbeta primers together with 13 Jbeta primers. Libraries were prepared by immunoSEQ multiplex PCR; TCRdb keeps only in-frame clonotypes and omits some of them. The sample lists more than 140,000 clones, 64% seen once, with about 3% in the top ten. The sample belongs to a study of cytomegalovirus exposure and HLA in healthy donors. General study results and limits: Later on, an analysis showed TCR association rates differing by HLA locus, with DRB1 the most and HLA-C the fewest.

Sequences were obtained from PBMCs. The source of this sequence is a woman in her 30s in good health and CMV-seropositive. This chain connects TRBV6-1 to TRBJ1-2; a possible D gene is TRBD1 (6 bases). This chain's CDR3 is CASSEQGSYLGYGYTF. CDR3 DNA: TGTGCCAGCAGTGAACAGGGGTCGTATTTGGGTTATGGCTACACCTTC.